The 10 T cell receptor beta chains below come from one sample, sequenced in a study of molecular identifiers for immune sequencing clone quantification. TCRdb re-derived calls from the PCR reads in MiXCR, one entry per CDR3 protein. The table lists 45,000 to 65,000 distinct CDR3 sequences, 20% to 25% of them singletons. Sample: naive CD8+ T cells from blood, with Jurkat cell RNA spiked in. Subset in this sample: FACS-sorted CD8+CD4-CCR7+CD45RA+ naive T cells. The receptor set was obtained from a human donor in good health. Some libraries in this study had Jurkat cell RNA spiked in.

This clonotype was picked up many times. This rearrangement joins TRBV24-1 to TRBJ2-1; D is unclear. V was pared by 0 bases and J by 8 bases, with 4 bases between. Germline CDR1 KGHDR, CDR2 SFDVKD. This CDR3 contains 12 residues. CDR3 sequence (DNA): TGTGCCACCAGTGATTTGAGCTATGAGCAGTTCTTC. This codes for CATSDLSYEQFF.

This clonotype was picked up many times. The J gene is TRBJ2-1, the V gene TRBV7-3; a possible D gene is TRBD2 (6 bases). This CDR3 has 16 residues. Germline V CDR1 and CDR2: SGHTA, FQGTGA. V was pared by 4 bases and J by 0 bases, with 13 bases between. This CDR3 is CASSSLSGASYNEQFF. The CDR3 bases are TGTGCCAGCAGCTCTCTTAGCGGAGCCTCCTACAATGAGCAGTTCTTC.

In its sample, this clonotype was seen many times. The V call is TRBV19, the J call TRBJ2-3; weak D call: TRBD1 (5 bases). Germline V lookup: CDR1 LNHDA, CDR2 SQIVND (reference sequence). The CDR3 consists of 14 residues. V dropped 5 bases and J dropped 2 bases, with 11 bases sitting between them. For the CDR3, the DNA is TGTGCCAGTAGTCGGGCAGGGTACACAGATACGCAGTATTTT. Translating it yields CASSRAGYTDTQYF.

This clonotype occurred once. This clone may be a read error of a much larger clone one base away. The chain couples TRBV7-6 to TRBJ2-7; tentative D call: TRBD1 (6 bases). Germline V CDR1 and CDR2: SGHVS, FNYEAQ. CDR3 length equals 14 residues. CDR3 DNA: TGTGCCTGCAGCCAACGGACAGCCTCCTACGAGCAGTACTTC. It is translated as CACSQRTASYEQYF.

With respect to this clonotype: Being one base from a much bigger clone, this may be a read error. The chain employs TRBV6-5 and TRBJ2-3, with D unresolved. The CDR3 covers 13 residues. The germline V and J ends were trimmed by 2 bases and 6 bases, with 9 bases remaining between them. CDR1 is MNHEY, CDR2 SVGAGI, per germline. CDR3 DNA: TGTGCCAGCAGTTACGGCCAGGTGGATACGCAGTATTTT. Its protein product is CASSYGQVDTQYF.

With respect to this clonotype: A clone one base away is much larger, so this may be a read error. V and J are TRBV27 and TRBJ1-2; no clear D. Per the germline V gene, CDR1 is MNHEY and CDR2 is SMNVEV (reference sequence). The V gene lost 6 bases and the J gene lost 1 base, with 15 bases spanning the gap. This CDR3 region has 15 residues. CDR3 in DNA: TGTGCCAGCAGATCGAACCCAACAGTTAACTATGGCTACACCTTC. Protein product: CASRSNPTVNYGYTF.

As for this clonotype: No conserved phenylalanine or tryptophan is present at the end of the CDR3, so a read error is the likely explanation. V and J are TRBV7-8 and TRBJ2-7; TRBD1 matches at 11 bases. Losses at the gene ends were 0 bases for V and 2 bases for J; bases not matched to a gene: 3. The CDR3 length is 16 residues. Per the germline V gene, CDR1 is SGHVS and CDR2 is FQNEAQ. The CDR3 DNA is TGTGCCAGCAGCTTAGCTCCGGGACAGGGGGCCTACGAGCAGTACTAC. Translating gives CASSLAPGQGAYEQYY.

This clonotype came up many times. The rearrangement uses TRBV2 and TRBJ1-6, with D perhaps matching TRBD1 (5 bases). Per germline, CDR1 SNHLY and CDR2 FYNNEI. Trimming took off 7 bases at V and 0 bases at J, with 16 bases between the two ends. This CDR3 is built from 17 residues. The CDR3 coding sequence is TGTGCCAGCATAGAGTTCTACGGGACCTCCTATAATTCACCCCTCCACTTT. As protein: CASIEFYGTSYNSPLHF.

The chain joins TRBV7-9 to TRBJ2-1; D remains ambiguous. The CDR3 has 16 residues. The V gene lost 5 bases and the J gene lost 0 bases, with 14 bases spanning the gap. Looked up from germline, CDR1 is SEHNR and CDR2 is FQNEAQ (reference sequence). DNA of the CDR3: TGTGCCAGCAGCCCCAGTCTTTTGAGCTCCTACAATGAGCAGTTCTTC. Translating it yields CASSPSLLSSYNEQFF.

This clonotype was observed a handful of times. The rearrangement uses TRBV27 and TRBJ2-3; TRBD1 matches 12 bases. The CDR3 consists of 19 residues. CDR1 and CDR2 from the germline V gene are MNHEY and SMNVEV (reference sequence). J was trimmed by 0 bases and V by 7 bases; bases with no gene match: 14. The chain's CDR3 is CASTTHNGTGGYSTDTQYF. The CDR3 bases are TGTGCCAGCACTACACATAACGGGACAGGGGGCTACAGCACAGATACGCAGTATTTT.